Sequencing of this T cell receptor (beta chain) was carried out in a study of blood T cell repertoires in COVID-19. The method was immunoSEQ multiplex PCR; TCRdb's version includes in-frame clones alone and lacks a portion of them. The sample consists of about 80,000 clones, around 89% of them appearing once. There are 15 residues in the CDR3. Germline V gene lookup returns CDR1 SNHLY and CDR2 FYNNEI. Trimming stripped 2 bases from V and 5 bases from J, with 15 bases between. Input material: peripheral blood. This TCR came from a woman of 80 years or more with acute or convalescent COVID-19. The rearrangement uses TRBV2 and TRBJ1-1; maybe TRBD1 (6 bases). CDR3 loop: CASSERARGGTEAFF. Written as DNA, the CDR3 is TGTGCCAGCAGTGAAAGGGCCAGGGGAGGGACTGAAGCTTTCTTT.